Listed below are T cell receptor beta chains from one sample, sequenced in a study of cytomegalovirus exposure and HLA in healthy donors. Assay: immunoSEQ multiplex PCR; the TCRdb copy retains only in-frame clones and omits some. The sample lists 85,000 to 100,000 clones; about four fifths were seen once. The sequenced sample was PBMCs. The receptors shown here come from a middle-aged woman in good health and CMV-seronegative. Both conserved end residues are part of each CDR3. D genes are given only for firm matches. Expanded clones are given a class, and other clones once, few, many or no size at all.

.	TRBV4-1	.	TRBJ2-7	TGCGCCAGCAGCCAAGTGGCAGGTAAATTTCCCGAGCAGTACTTC	CASSQVAGKFPEQYF
once	TRBV7-9	.	TRBJ2-7	TGTGCCAGCAGCTTAGGAGTAACCGGGGAGGGGGCCTACGAGCAGTACTTC	CASSLGVTGEGAYEQYF
.	TRBV28	.	TRBJ2-7	TGTGCCACCCTTTCCCCAGCGGTCTCCTACGAGCAGTACTTC	CATLSPAVSYEQYF
.	TRBV5-1	.	TRBJ1-4	TGCGCCAGCAGCTTGGAAGAAGGGACACGGATGTTTTTT	CASSLEEGTRMFF
.	TRBV5-6	.	TRBJ1-2	TGTGCCAGCAGACAGACAGTGGACGGTGGCTACCCCTTC	CASRQTVDGGYPF
.	TRBV6-5	.	TRBJ1-5	TGTGCCAGCCGAGTGTCGGGGGTGAGCAATCAGCCCCAGAATTTT	CASRVSGVSNQPQNF
once	TRBV10-3	TRBD1	TRBJ1-2	TGTGCCATCAGTGAGACGACAGGGGAAAACTATGGCTACACCTTC	CAISETTGENYGYTF
.	TRBV7-2	TRBD1	TRBJ1-5	TGTGCCAGCGCCGACAGGGCCAGCGATCAGCCCCAGCATTTT	CASADRASDQPQHF
.	TRBV30	.	TRBJ2-7	TGTGCCTGGAATCGGGGAAGGTACGAGCAGTACTTC	CAWNRGRYEQYF
.	TRBV5-4	.	TRBJ2-2	TGTGCCAGCAGCTCCTCCGGGACACTGAACACCGGGGAGCTGTTTTTT	CASSSSGTLNTGELFF
.	TRBV25-1	.	TRBJ1-6	TGTGCCAGCAGTGAAACTACAGGAGACAGTTCACCCCTCCACTTT	CASSETTGDSSPLHF
.	TRBV7-9	.	TRBJ2-1	TGTGCCAGCAGCTTAGATGGCGCTAGTTCGGGTAATGAGCAGTTCTTC	CASSLDGASSGNEQFF
once	TRBV4-1	TRBD1	TRBJ2-3	TGCGCCAGCAGGGCTCCGGGACAGGGGACAGATACGCAGTATTTT	CASRAPGQGTDTQYF
.	TRBV11-3	TRBD2	TRBJ2-3	TGTGCCAGCAGCCCGGGACTAGCGGGGGGACTTAGCACAGATACGCAGTATTTT	CASSPGLAGGLSTDTQYF
.	TRBV5-1	TRBD1	TRBJ1-1	TGCGCCAGCAGCTTCAAGCTGGGACAGGGGGGAAGCGAAGCTTTCTTT	CASSFKLGQGGSEAFF
.	TRBV7-9	.	TRBJ1-5	TGTGCCAGCAGCGCCCGGGGGGAGGCGCCGGGGCAGCCCCAGCATTTT	CASSARGEAPGQPQHF
.	TRBV7-2	TRBD2	TRBJ2-7	TGTGCCAGCAGCCCGGGACTAGCGTCGCAGTACTTC	CASSPGLASQYF
.	TRBV5-8	.	TRBJ1-5	TGTGCCAGCAGCTTTTCGAGACGGGGCAATCAGCCCCAGCATTTT	CASSFSRRGNQPQHF
.	TRBV10-3	.	TRBJ2-7	TGTGCCATCAGTGTTAGCCTCCCGACCTACGAGCAGTACTTC	CAISVSLPTYEQYF
once	TRBV13	TRBD1	TRBJ1-4	TGTGCCAGCAGCTTGGGCGTCCCGGGACAGGGGCGGTTTGAAAAACTGTTTTTT	CASSLGVPGQGRFEKLFF
.	TRBV30	.	TRBJ2-1	TGTGCCTTCCACGTGGCAGGGAGGTACAATGAGCAGTTCTTC	CAFHVAGRYNEQFF
.	TRBV5-1	TRBD1	TRBJ1-1	TGCGCCAGCAGCCCCGGGACAGGGATCTTATGGAGCACTGAAGCTTTCTTT	CASSPGTGILWSTEAFF
few	TRBV15	.	TRBJ2-7	TGTGCCACCAGCCCAGAGGGGGGGGCGGACGAGCAGTACTTC	CATSPEGGADEQYF
.	TRBV30	.	TRBJ1-2	TGTGCCTGGAGTGCAGTCGGGGTCCCCAGGTCCTATGGCTACACCTTC	CAWSAVGVPRSYGYTF
.	TRBV15	TRBD1	TRBJ1-4	TGTGCCACCAGCAGAGTCCAGGGACAGGGAGAAAAACTGTTTTTT	CATSRVQGQGEKLFF
.	TRBV6-5	.	TRBJ1-2	TGTGCCAGCAGTTACTCGGCCCTGGTTCGGCGGCCCCTCACCTTC	CASSYSALVRRPLTF
once	TRBV6-6	.	TRBJ2-1	TGTGCCAGCAGTTACGGGCGGGGCTACTACAATGAGCAGTTCTTC	CASSYGRGYYNEQFF
.	TRBV7-7	.	TRBJ2-1	TGTGCCAGCAGCTTATCACCAGGCGCTTACAATGAGCAGTTCTTC	CASSLSPGAYNEQFF
.	TRBV29-1	.	TRBJ1-4	TGCAGCGTTTTATTCATGCAGGGTATTCTGTTTTTT	CSVLFMQGILFF
.	TRBV5-1	.	TRBJ2-7	TGCGCCAGCAGCTCAACCTACGAGCAGTACTTC	CASSSTYEQYF
.	TRBV9	TRBD2	TRBJ2-3	TGTGCCAGCAGCGGATTAGCGGGGGGCACAGATACGCAGTATTTT	CASSGLAGGTDTQYF
.	TRBV6-5	TRBD1	TRBJ2-2	TGTGCCAGCAGTTACGGGACAGTGAACACCGGGGAGCTGTTTTTT	CASSYGTVNTGELFF